The 25 T cell receptor beta chains reported below all come from one sample, sequenced in a study of T cell changes during pregnancy in multiple sclerosis. Repertoires were generated with immunoSEQ multiplex PCR, while TCRdb's copy carries only in-frame clones and drops some. This sample has more than 35,000 clones, with 91% found just once. Sequences were derived from CD4+ T cells from peripheral blood mononuclear cells, sampled in the third trimester of pregnancy. Receptors were obtained from a female donor in good health, enrolled as a control in a pregnancy study.

This clone was recorded a few times. The rearrangement uses TRBV19 and TRBJ2-4; 7 bases fit TRBD1. CDR3 length equals 18 residues. Trimming took 5 bases from V and 0 from J; bases not matched to a gene: 13. Germline CDR1 is LNHDA and CDR2 is SQIVND (reference sequence). The CDR3 nucleotides are TGTGCCAGTAGTGAGTGGGACAGAGTTACCCTAGCCAAAAACATTCAGTACTTC. It codes for CASSEWDRVTLAKNIQYF.

The J gene is TRBJ1-1, the V gene TRBV7-8; 10 bases align to TRBD1. From germline, CDR1 is SGHVS and CDR2 FQNEAQ. This CDR3 is built from 14 residues. V dropped 5 bases and J dropped 3; count of bases not matched to a gene: 3. Here the CDR3 reads CASSTGTGDTEAFF. CDR3 DNA sequence: TGTGCCAGCAGCACAGGGACAGGGGACACTGAAGCTTTCTTT.

The chain is built from TRBV6-5 and TRBJ2-7; D is perhaps TRBD2 (5 bases). The CDR3 spans 15 residues. V was clipped by 6 bases and J by 5 bases, with 20 bases between them. Germline V gives CDR1 MNHEY, CDR2 SVGAGI. The CDR3 bases are TGTGCCAGCAGGAGGGTTGGTCAGGCGAAGAACGAGCAGTACTTC. This gives the protein CASRRVGQAKNEQYF.

This sequence joins TRBV27 and TRBJ1-4, with TRBD1 matching over 7 bases. This CDR3 has 15 residues. CDR1 and CDR2 (germline): MNHEY, SMNVEV (reference sequence). Trimming removed 3 bases from V and 8 bases from J; junction bases left unmatched: 9. CDR3 bases: TGTGCCAGCAGTTTCCGTACAGGGGTAGGAGAAAAACTGTTTTTT. Translated: CASSFRTGVGEKLFF.

The chain links TRBV10-1 to TRBJ1-6, with a weak D call TRBD1 (5 bases). This CDR3 contains 14 residues. Germline V gene lookup returns CDR1 WNHNN and CDR2 SYGVQD (reference sequence). The germline V and J ends were trimmed by 4 bases and 4 bases, with 8 bases remaining between them. CDR3 sequence reads: CASSAGRYNSPLHF. The CDR3, as DNA: TGCGCCAGCAGTGCAGGGCGGTATAATTCACCCCTCCACTTT.

The genes are TRBV6-5 and TRBJ2-2; 7 bases align to TRBD2. V shed 8 bases, J shed 8 bases, and the junction held 14 bases outside the gene matches. The germline V gene has CDR1 MNHEY and CDR2 SVGAGI. The CDR3 runs 15 residues. The DNA for the CDR3 is TGTGCCAGCCTGGGGAGGGAGGCGCCATCGGGGGAGCTGTTTTTT. Its protein product is CASLGREAPSGELFF.

CDR3 amino acids: CASTTGGGQPQHF. For the CDR3, the DNA is TGTGCCAGCACCACAGGGGGTGGTCAGCCCCAGCATTTT. The chain couples TRBV27 to TRBJ1-5; TRBD1 matches 8 bases. Germline CDR1 and CDR2: MNHEY and SMNVEV (reference sequence). The CDR3 extends over 13 amino acids. V dropped 7 bases and J dropped 6; count of bases not matched to a gene: 5.

This chain connects TRBV28 to TRBJ2-1; 10 nucleotides align to TRBD2. This CDR3 contains 17 residues. V lost 5 bases, J lost 5 bases, and 12 bases stayed unmatched. Looked up from germline, CDR1 is MDHEN and CDR2 is SYDVKM. CDR3 amino acids: CASSTAALAGANNEQFF. Here the CDR3 DNA reads TGTGCCAGCAGTACCGCAGCCCTAGCGGGAGCCAACAATGAGCAGTTCTTC.

Only one count was recorded for this clone. CDR3 loop: CASSIRGQGASPLHF. For the CDR3, the DNA is TGTGCCAGTAGTATAAGAGGACAGGGGGCGTCCCCCCTCCACTTT. The rearrangement joins TRBV19 to TRBJ1-6, with 11 positions matching TRBD1. The CDR3 spans 15 residues. Germline values: CDR1 LNHDA, CDR2 SQIVND (reference sequence). The trim removed 2 bases at V and 13 bases at J, leaving 7 bases unmatched.

The genes are TRBV25-1 and TRBJ1-2; TRBD1 aligns across 12 bases. There are 16 residues in the CDR3. Germline loops: CDR1 MGHDK, CDR2 SYGVNS. V was pared by 4 bases and J by 7 bases, with 10 bases of the junction left unmatched. CDR3 residues: CASSARSGTGGSGYTF. CDR3 nucleotide sequence: TGTGCCAGCAGTGCCCGATCCGGGACAGGGGGCTCTGGCTACACCTTC.

V is TRBV30 and J is TRBJ1-5, with TRBD1 matching over 9 bases. CDR1 and CDR2 from the germline V gene are GTSNPN and SVGIG (reference sequence). The CDR3 runs to 14 residues. V shed 5 bases, J shed 5 bases, and the junction held 7 bases outside the gene matches. DNA for the CDR3: TGTGCCTGGTCCGGGACAGGGAGGTATCAGCCCCAGCATTTT. It is translated as CAWSGTGRYQPQHF.

This chain connects TRBV7-2 to TRBJ2-3, with D perhaps matching TRBD2 (6 bases). Germline assignment: CDR1 SGHTA and CDR2 FQGNSA. CDR3 length: 16 amino acids. Trimming took off 2 bases at V and 6 bases at J, with 18 bases between the two ends. The CDR3 protein is CASSLLAPAFQDTQYF. The CDR3 bases are TGTGCCAGCAGCTTACTAGCGCCAGCTTTTCAGGATACGCAGTATTTT. Based on the CDR3 plus reference TRBV7-2 and TRBJ2-3, the full variable domain is GAGVSQSPSNKVTEKGKDVELRCDPISGHTALYWYRQSLGQGLEFLIYFQGNSAPDKSGLPSDRFSAERTGGSVSTLTIQRTQQEDSAVYLCASSLLAPAFQDTQYFGPGTRLTVL.

V gene TRBV9 combines with J gene TRBJ2-1; D not resolved. The V gene's germline CDR1 is SGDLS and CDR2 YYNGEE. V gave up 0 bases and J gave up 9 bases, with 10 bases separating them. This CDR3 has 13 amino acids. DNA of the CDR3: TGTGCCAGCAGCGTAGGGCCGGGTTTTGAGCAGTTCTTC. It codes for CASSVGPGFEQFF.

The chain combines TRBV7-8 with TRBJ2-7, with D possibly TRBD2 on 6 matching bases. Germline V gene data show CDR1 as SGHVS and CDR2 as FQNEAQ. The CDR3 is 15 residues long. The V end was cut by 5 bases, the J end by 0 bases, with 14 bases between. The CDR3 loop is CASSALALSSYEQYF. The CDR3 DNA follows: TGTGCCAGCAGCGCTCTAGCGCTAAGCTCCTACGAGCAGTACTTC.

This clone was seen a few times. This CDR3 is CAWSIDTNTEAFF. Written as DNA, the CDR3 is TGTGCCTGGAGTATTGACACGAACACTGAAGCTTTCTTT. This chain connects TRBV30 to TRBJ1-1; no clear D. The CDR3 spans 13 residues. V was shortened by 2 bases and J by 1 base, with 8 bases between the two germline ends. Germline V lookup: CDR1 GTSNPN, CDR2 SVGIG (reference sequence).

The V call is TRBV7-9, the J call TRBJ2-5; TRBD2 matches at 7 bases. With 5 bases clipped from V and 3 bases from J, the junction kept 3 bases outside the gene matches. Looked up from germline, CDR1 is SEHNR and CDR2 is FQNEAQ (reference sequence). The CDR3 runs to 13 residues. The CDR3 loop is CASSVRGEETQYF. In DNA form, the CDR3 reads TGTGCCAGCAGCGTACGGGGGGAAGAGACCCAGTACTTC.

The chain has TRBV28 and TRBJ2-7; 7 bases line up with TRBD1. Germline CDR1 is MDHEN and CDR2 is SYDVKM. The V segment lost 2 bases and the J segment 4 bases; nucleotides outside the gene matches: 11. CDR3 length: 16 residues. The CDR3: CASSLRAQGVGYEQYF. DNA of the CDR3: TGTGCCAGCAGTTTAAGAGCGCAGGGGGTGGGATACGAGCAGTACTTC.

The genes are TRBV6-5 and TRBJ1-2, with D possibly being TRBD1 (6 bases). The V gene's germline CDR1 is MNHEY and CDR2 SVGAGI. The ends were cut back, 5 bases at V and 0 bases at J, with 10 bases in the middle. This CDR3 is 14 amino acids long. CDR3 nucleotides: TGTGCCAGCAGTGGACAGAAGTCTAACTATGGCTACACCTTC. Translating it yields CASSGQKSNYGYTF.

The chain joins TRBV5-1 to TRBJ1-6; D gene unclear. This CDR3 is 15 amino acids long. V was cut by 0 bases and J by 7 bases, with 11 bases left in between. Germline loops: CDR1 SGHRS, CDR2 YFSETQ. The CDR3 reads CASSLETAQNSPLHF. As DNA, the CDR3 is TGCGCCAGCAGCTTGGAAACAGCCCAAAATTCACCCCTCCACTTT.

The rearrangement joins TRBV28 to TRBJ2-7, with TRBD2 identical over 8 bases. This CDR3 region has 20 residues. Germline CDR1 MDHEN, CDR2 SYDVKM. The junction had 20 bases not matched to a gene; V was cut back by 4 bases and J by 0 bases. The chain's CDR3 is CASSYLTRGWREAFSYEQYF. The CDR3 DNA reads TGTGCCAGCAGTTACCTCACCAGGGGCTGGCGGGAGGCCTTCTCCTACGAGCAGTACTTC.

The chain couples TRBV18 to TRBJ1-4, with 9 bases identical to TRBD1. V shed 5 bases and J 5 bases; nucleotides not matched to a gene: 12. CDR1 and CDR2 (germline): KGHSH, LQKENI. This CDR3 has 17 residues. The CDR3 nucleotides are TGTGCCAGCTCAACCGGCATTTCGGGACAGGGAAATGAAAAACTGTTTTTT. It codes for CASSTGISGQGNEKLFF.

This clone is a singleton in its sample. The chain links TRBV19 to TRBJ1-2; 9 bases map to TRBD1. With 2 bases clipped from V and 5 bases from J, the junction kept 6 bases outside the gene matches. CDR3 length: 15 residues. CDR1 and CDR2 (germline): LNHDA, SQIVND (reference sequence). The CDR3 here is CASSISRDRVYGYTF. As DNA, the CDR3 is TGTGCCAGTAGTATATCACGGGACAGGGTATATGGCTACACCTTC.

About this clone: Other DNA sequences in the sample encode the same CDR3. V gene TRBV18 combines with J gene TRBJ2-5, with 7 bases aligning to TRBD1. CDR3 length: 13 amino acids. Trimming took 2 bases from V and 3 from J; bases not matched to a gene: 0. From germline, CDR1 is KGHSH and CDR2 LQKENI. CDR3 in amino acids: CASSPDREETQYF. The CDR3 region has the DNA TGTGCCAGCTCACCAGACAGGGAAGAGACCCAGTACTTC.

The chain links TRBV11-1 to TRBJ1-2, with 8 positions matching TRBD1. The junction had 9 bases not matched to a gene; V was cut back by 0 bases and J by 0 bases. There are 18 residues in the CDR3. Germline V gene sequence: CDR1 SGHAT, CDR2 FQDESV (reference sequence). The CDR3 protein is CASSLAPWDRSSNYGYTF. As DNA, the CDR3 is TGTGCCAGCAGCTTAGCGCCCTGGGACAGGAGCTCTAACTATGGCTACACCTTC.

This chain links TRBV6-1 with TRBJ2-7, with D perhaps TRBD1 (6 bases). The CDR3 is made up of 13 amino acids. CDR1 and CDR2 (germline): MNHNS, SASEGT. The V gene lost 7 bases and the J gene lost 5 bases, with 15 bases spanning the gap. In DNA, the CDR3 is TGTGCCAGCACTGATTTCAGGGGCCACGAGCAGTACTTC. This codes for CASTDFRGHEQYF.